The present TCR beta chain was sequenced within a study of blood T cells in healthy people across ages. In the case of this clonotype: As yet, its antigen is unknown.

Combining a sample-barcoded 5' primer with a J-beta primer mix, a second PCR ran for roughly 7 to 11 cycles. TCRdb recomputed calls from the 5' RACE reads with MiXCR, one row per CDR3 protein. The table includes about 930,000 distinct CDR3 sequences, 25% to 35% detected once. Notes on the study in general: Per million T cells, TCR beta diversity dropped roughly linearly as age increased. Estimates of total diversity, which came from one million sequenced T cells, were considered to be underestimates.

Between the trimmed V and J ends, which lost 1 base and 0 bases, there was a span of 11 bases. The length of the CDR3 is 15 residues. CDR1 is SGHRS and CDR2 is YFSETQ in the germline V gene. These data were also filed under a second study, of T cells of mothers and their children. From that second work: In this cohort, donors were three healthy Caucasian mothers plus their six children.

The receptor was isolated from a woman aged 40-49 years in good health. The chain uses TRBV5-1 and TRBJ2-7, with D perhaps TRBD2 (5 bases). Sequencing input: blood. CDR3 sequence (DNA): TGCGCCAGCAGCTTGTTGAGGGAGAGCTCCTACGAGCAGTACTTC. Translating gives CASSLLRESSYEQYF.